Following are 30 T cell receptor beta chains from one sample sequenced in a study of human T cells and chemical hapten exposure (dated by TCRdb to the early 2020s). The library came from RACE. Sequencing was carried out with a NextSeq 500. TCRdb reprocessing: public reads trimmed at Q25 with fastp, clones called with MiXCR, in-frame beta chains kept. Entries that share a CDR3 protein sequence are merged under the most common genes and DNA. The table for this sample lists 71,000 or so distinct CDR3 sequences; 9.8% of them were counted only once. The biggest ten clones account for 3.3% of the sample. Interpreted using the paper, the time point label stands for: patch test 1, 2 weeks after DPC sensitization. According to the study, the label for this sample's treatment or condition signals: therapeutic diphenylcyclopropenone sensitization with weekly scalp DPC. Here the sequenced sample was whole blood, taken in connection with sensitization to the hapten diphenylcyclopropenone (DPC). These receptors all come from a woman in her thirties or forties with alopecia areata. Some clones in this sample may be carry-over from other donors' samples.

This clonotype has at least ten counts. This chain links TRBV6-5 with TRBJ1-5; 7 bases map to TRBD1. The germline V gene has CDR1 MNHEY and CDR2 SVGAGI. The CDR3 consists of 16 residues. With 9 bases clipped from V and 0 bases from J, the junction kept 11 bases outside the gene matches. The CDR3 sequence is CARPPGTVNSNQPQHF. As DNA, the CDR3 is TGTGCCAGGCCCCCGGGGACAGTAAATAGCAATCAGCCCCAGCATTTT.

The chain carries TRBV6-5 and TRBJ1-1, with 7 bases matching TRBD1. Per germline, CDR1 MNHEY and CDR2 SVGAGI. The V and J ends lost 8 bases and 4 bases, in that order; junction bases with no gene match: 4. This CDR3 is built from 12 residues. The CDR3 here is CASRKGATEAFF. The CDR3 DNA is TGTGCCAGCCGGAAGGGGGCCACTGAAGCTTTCTTT.

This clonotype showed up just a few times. CDR3 nucleotide sequence: TGTGCCAGCAGCTTAAACCCATCGCGGAACACTGAAGCTTTCTTT. Translation: CASSLNPSRNTEAFF. The chain joins TRBV7-3 to TRBJ1-1, with D unresolved. This CDR3 comprises 15 residues. V was pared by 1 base and J by 1 base, with 10 bases between. Germline CDR1 and CDR2: SGHTA and FQGTGA.

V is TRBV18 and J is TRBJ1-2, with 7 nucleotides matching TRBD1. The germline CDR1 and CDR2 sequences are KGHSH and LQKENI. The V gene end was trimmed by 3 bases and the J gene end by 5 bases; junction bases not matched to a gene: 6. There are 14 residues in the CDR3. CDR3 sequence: CASSPPAGGYGYTF. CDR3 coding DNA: TGTGCCAGCTCACCGCCGGCAGGGGGTTATGGCTACACCTTC. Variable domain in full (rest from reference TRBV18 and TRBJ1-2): NAGVMQNPRHLVRRRGQEARLRCSPMKGHSHVYWYRQLPEEGLKFMVYLQKENIIDESGMPKERFSAEFPKEGPSILRIQQVVRGDSAAYFCASSPPAGGYGYTFGSGTRLTVV.

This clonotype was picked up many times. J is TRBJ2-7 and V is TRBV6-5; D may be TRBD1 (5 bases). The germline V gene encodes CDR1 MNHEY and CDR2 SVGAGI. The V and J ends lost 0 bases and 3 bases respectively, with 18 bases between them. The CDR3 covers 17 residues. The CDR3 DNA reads TGTGCCAGCAGTTACTCGAGGATAGGAGCAGGGAACTACGAGCAGTACTTC. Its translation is CASSYSRIGAGNYEQYF.

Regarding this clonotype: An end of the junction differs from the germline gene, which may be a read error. This chain's CDR3 is CVSSLGSVGDTQYF. The CDR3, as DNA: TGTGTCAGCAGCTTAGGAAGCGTCGGAGATACGCAGTATTTT. V is TRBV7-9 and J is TRBJ2-3; D gene unclear. The CDR3 is 14 amino acids. Germline values: CDR1 SEHNR, CDR2 FQNEAQ (reference sequence).

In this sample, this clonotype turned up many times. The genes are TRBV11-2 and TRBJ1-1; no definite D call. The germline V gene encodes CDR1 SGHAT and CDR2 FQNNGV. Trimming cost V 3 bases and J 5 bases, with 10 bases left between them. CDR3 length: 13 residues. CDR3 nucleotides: TGTGCCAGCAGCTTCTCTCTAGAAACTGAAGCTTTCTTT. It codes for CASSFSLETEAFF. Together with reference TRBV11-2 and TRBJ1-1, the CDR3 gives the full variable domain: EAGVAQSPRYKIIEKRQSVAFWCNPISGHATLYWYQQILGQGPKLLIQFQNNGVVDDSQLPKDRFSAERLKGVDSTLKIQPAKLEDSAVYLCASSFSLETEAFFGQGTRLTVV.

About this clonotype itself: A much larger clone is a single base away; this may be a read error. CDR3 residues: CASSQPRYSGAYEQYF. The CDR3 DNA is TGTGCCAGCAGCCAACCTCGCTATAGCGGGGCCTACGAGCAGTACTTC. V is TRBV3-1 and J is TRBJ2-7, with TRBD2 matching over 8 bases. This CDR3 contains 16 residues. Germline CDR1 reads LGHDT; CDR2 reads YNNKEL (reference sequence). V lost 2 bases, J lost 2 bases, and 8 bases stayed unmatched.

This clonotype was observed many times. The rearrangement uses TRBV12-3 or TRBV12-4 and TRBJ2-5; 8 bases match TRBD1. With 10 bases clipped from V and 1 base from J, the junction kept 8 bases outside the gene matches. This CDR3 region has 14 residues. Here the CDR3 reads CAICLGTGQETQYF. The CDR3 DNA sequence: TGTGCCATCTGTCTCGGGACAGGCCAAGAGACCCAGTACTTC.

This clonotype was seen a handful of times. CDR3 bases: TGTGCCGGCGCAGGGCAGCTAAATGGGGAGCAGTACTTC. This codes for CAGAGQLNGEQYF. The V call is TRBV12-3 or TRBV12-4, the J call TRBJ2-7; tentatively, D is TRBD1 (5 bases). The CDR3 length is 13 residues. V shed 11 bases and J shed 7 bases, with 21 bases lying between them.

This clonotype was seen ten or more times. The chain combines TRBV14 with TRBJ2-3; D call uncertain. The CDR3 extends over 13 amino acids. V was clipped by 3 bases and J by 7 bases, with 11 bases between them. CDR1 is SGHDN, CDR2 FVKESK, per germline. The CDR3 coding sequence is TGTGCCAGCAGCCAGGACGCATCCTATACGCAGTATTTT. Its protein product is CASSQDASYTQYF.

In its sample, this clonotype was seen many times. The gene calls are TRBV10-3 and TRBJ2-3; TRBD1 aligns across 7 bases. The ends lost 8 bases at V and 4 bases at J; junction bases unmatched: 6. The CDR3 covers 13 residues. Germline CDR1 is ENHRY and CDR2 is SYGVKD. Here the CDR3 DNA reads TGTGCCATCCAAGACAGGGCCGCAGATACGCAGTATTTT. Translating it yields CAIQDRAADTQYF.

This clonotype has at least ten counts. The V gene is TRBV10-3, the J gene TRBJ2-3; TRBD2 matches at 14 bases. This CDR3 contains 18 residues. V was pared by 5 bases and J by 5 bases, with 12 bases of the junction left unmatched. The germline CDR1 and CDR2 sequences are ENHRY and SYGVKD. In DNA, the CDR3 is TGTGCCATCAGTACCCCTCGACTAGCGGGGGGGCCGATAGATACGCAGTATTTT. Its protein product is CAISTPRLAGGPIDTQYF.

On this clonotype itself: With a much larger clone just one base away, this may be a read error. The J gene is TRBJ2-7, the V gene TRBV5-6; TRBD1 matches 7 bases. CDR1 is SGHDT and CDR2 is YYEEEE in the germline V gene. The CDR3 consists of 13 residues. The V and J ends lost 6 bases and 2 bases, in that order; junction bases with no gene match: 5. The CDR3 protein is CASIRDSPYEQYF. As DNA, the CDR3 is TGTGCCAGCATCCGGGACAGTCCCTACGAGCAGTACTTC.

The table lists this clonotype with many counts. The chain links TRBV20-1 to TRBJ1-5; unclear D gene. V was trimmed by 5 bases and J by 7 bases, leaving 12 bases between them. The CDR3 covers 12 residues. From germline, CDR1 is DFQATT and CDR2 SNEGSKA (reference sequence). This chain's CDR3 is CSAQKTTQPQHF. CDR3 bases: TGCAGTGCTCAGAAAACGACGCAGCCCCAGCATTTT.

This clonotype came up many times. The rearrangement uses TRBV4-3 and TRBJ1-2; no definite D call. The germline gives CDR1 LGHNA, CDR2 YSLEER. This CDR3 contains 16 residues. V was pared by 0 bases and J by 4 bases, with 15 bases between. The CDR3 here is CASSQDAIRSTYGYTF. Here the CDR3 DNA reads TGCGCCAGCAGCCAAGACGCCATAAGGAGTACCTATGGCTACACCTTC.

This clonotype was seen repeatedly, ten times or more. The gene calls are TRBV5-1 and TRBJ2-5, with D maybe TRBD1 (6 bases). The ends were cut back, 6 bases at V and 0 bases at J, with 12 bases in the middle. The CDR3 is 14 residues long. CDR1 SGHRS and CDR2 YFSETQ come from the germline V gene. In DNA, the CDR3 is TGCGCCAGCACTACGACAGGCTACCAAGAGACCCAGTACTTC. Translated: CASTTTGYQETQYF.

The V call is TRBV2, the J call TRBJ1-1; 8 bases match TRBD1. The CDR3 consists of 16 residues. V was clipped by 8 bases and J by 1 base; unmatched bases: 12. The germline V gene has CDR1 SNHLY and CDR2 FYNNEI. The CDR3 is CASRRGGDRSNTEAFF. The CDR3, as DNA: TGTGCCAGCCGAAGGGGGGGGGACAGGTCGAACACTGAAGCTTTCTTT.

The CDR3 sequence is CATQSNRDRVRRGGYTF. DNA of the CDR3: TGTGCCACCCAGTCTAATAGGGACAGGGTTCGGCGGGGTGGCTACACCTTC. The genes are TRBV15 and TRBJ1-2; 9 bases are a match to TRBD1. J gave up 7 bases and V 8 bases, and 20 bases lay outside the gene matches. CDR3 length: 17 residues. Germline values: CDR1 LNHNV, CDR2 YYDKDF (reference sequence). The whole variable domain, remainder taken from reference TRBV15 and TRBJ1-2, is DAMVIQNPRYQVTQFGKPVTLSCSQTLNHNVMYWYQQKSSQAPKLLFHYYDKDFNNEADTPDNFQSRRPNTSFCFLDIRSPGLGDTAMYLCATQSNRDRVRRGGYTFGSGTRLTVV.

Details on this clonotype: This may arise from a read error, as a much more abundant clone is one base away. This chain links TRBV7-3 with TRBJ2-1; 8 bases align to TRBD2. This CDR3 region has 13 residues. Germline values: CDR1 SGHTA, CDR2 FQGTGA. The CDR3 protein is CVSSPTPSGEQFF. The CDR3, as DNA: TGTGTCAGCAGCCCGACCCCTAGCGGGGAGCAGTTCTTC.

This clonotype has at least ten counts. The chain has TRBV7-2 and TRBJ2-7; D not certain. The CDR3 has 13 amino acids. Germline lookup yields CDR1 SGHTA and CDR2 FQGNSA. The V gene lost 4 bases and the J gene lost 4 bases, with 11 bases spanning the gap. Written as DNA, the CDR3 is TGTGCCAGCAGCTCCGTCAACAGATACGAGCAGTACTTC. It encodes CASSSVNRYEQYF.

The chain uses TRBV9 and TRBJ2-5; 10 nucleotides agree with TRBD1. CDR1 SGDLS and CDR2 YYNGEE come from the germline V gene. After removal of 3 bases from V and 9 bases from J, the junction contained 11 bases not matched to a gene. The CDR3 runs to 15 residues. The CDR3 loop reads CASSETGGAGFAQYF. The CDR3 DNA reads TGTGCCAGCAGCGAGACAGGGGGCGCAGGGTTCGCCCAGTACTTC.

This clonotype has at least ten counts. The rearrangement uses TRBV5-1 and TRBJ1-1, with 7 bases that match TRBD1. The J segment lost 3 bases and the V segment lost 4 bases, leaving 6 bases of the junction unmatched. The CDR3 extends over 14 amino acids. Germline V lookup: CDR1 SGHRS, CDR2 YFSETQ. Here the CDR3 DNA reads TGCGCCAGCAGCGGAGGGACAGCCCACACTGAAGCTTTCTTT. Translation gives CASSGGTAHTEAFF.

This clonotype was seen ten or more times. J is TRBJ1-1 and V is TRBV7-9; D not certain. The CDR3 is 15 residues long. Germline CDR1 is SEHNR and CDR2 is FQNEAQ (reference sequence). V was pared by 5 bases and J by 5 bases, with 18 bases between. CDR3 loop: CASSLYTAGKTEAFF. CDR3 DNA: TGTGCCAGCAGCCTGTATACCGCGGGCAAAACTGAAGCTTTCTTT.

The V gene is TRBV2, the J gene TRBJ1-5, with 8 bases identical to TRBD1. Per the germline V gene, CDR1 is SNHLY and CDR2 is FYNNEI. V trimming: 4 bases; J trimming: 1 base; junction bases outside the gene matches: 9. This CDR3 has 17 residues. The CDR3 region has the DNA TGTGCCAGCAGTGCAACCGGACAGGGAGTGAGCAATCAGCCCCAGCATTTT. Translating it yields CASSATGQGVSNQPQHF.

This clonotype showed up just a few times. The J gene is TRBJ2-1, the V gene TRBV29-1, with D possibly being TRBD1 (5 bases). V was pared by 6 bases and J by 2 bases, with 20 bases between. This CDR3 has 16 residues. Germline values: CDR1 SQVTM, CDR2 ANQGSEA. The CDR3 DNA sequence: TGCAGCGTAGGATTCAAGCAGGGTGTAGCCTACAATGAGCAGTTCTTC. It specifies CSVGFKQGVAYNEQFF.

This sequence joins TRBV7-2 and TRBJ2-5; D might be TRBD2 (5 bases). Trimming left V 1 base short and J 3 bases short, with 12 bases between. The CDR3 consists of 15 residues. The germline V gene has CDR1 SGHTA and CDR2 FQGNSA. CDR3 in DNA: TGTGCCAGCAGCTTAGAGCGGCAGTCGAAAGAGACCCAGTACTTC. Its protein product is CASSLERQSKETQYF.

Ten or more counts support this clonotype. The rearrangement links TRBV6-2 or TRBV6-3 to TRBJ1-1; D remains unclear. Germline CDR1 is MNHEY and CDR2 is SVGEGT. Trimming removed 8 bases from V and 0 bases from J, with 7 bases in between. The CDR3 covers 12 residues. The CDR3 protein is CASRVMNTEAFF. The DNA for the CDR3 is TGTGCCAGCCGTGTAATGAACACTGAAGCTTTCTTT.

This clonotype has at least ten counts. CDR3 DNA: TGCGCCAGCAGCCAGGTACAGGGGCCCCAGCATTTT. Its protein is CASSQVQGPQHF. This chain uses TRBV4-1 with TRBJ1-5, with TRBD1 as a possible D gene (6 bases). Germline V lookup: CDR1 MGHRA, CDR2 YSYEKL. The CDR3 extends over 12 amino acids. V shed 3 bases and J shed 9 bases, with 9 bases lying between them.

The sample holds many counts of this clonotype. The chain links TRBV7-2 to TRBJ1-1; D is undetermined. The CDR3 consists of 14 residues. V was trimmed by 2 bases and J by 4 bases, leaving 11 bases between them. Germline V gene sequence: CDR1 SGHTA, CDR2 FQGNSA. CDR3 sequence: CASSLHIIPTEAFF. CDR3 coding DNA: TGTGCCAGCAGCTTACATATCATCCCCACTGAAGCTTTCTTT.